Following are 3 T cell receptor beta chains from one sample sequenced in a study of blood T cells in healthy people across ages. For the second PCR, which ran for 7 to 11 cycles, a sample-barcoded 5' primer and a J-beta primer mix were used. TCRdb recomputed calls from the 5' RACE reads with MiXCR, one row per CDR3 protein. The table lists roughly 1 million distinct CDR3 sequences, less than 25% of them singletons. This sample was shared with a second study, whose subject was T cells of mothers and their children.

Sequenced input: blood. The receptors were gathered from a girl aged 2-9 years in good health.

The CDR3 reads CASSDGTAIEQFF. The CDR3 DNA is TGTGCCAGCAGTGACGGAACAGCCATTGAGCAGTTCTTC. The rearrangement uses TRBV6-4 and TRBJ2-1; D remains unclear. The CDR3 extends over 13 amino acids. Trimming shortened V by 2 bases and J by 9 bases, and 11 bases separated the two germline ends. Looked up from germline, CDR1 is MRHNA and CDR2 is SNTAGT.

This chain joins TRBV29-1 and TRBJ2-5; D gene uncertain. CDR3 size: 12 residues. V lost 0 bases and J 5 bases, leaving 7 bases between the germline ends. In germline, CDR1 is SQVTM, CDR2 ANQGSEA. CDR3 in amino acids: CSVEDRRETQYF. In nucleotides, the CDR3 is TGCAGCGTTGAAGATCGTCGGGAGACCCAGTACTTC.

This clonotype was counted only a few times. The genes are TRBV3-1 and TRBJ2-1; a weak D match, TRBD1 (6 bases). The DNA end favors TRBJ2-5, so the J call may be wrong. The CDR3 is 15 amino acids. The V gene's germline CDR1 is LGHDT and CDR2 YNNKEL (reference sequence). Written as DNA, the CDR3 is TGTGCCAGCAGCCAAGAACCAGGGGAGAGAGAGACCCAGTACTTC. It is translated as CASSQEPGERETQYF.